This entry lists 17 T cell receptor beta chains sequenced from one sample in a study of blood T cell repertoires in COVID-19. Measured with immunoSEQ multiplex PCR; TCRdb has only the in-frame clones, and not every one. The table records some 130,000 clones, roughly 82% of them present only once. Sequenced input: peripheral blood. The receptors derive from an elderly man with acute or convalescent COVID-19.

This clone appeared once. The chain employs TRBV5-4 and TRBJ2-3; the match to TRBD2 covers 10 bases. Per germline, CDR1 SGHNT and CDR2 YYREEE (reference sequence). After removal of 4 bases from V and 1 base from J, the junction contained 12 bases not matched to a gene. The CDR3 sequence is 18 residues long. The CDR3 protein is CASSAQYGTSDGTDTQYF. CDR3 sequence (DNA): TGTGCCAGCAGCGCGCAATATGGGACTAGCGATGGCACAGATACGCAGTATTTT.

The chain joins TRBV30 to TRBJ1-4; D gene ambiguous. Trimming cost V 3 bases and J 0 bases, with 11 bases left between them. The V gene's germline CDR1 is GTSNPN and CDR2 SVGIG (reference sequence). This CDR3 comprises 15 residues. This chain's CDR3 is CAWSAAFATNEKLFF. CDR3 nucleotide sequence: TGTGCCTGGAGCGCGGCGTTCGCAACTAATGAAAAACTGTTTTTT.

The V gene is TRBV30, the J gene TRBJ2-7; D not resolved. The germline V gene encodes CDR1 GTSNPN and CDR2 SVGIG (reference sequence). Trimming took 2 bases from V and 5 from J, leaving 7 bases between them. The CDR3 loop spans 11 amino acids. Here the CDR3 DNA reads TGTGCCTGGAGTAGAAGAGACGAGCAGTACTTC. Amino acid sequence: CAWSRRDEQYF. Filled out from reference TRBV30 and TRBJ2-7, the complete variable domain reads SQTIHQWPATLVQPVGSPLSLECTVEGTSNPNLYWYRQAAGRGLQLLFYSVGIGQISSEVPQNLSASRPQDRQFILSSKKLLLSDSGFYLCAWSRRDEQYFGPGTRLTVT.

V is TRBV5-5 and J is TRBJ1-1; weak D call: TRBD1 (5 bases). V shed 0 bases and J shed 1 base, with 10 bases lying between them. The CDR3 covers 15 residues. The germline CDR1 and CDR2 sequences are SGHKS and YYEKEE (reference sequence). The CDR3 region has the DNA TGTGCCAGCAGCTTGGAAGGGGTGAGGAACACTGAAGCTTTCTTT. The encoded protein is CASSLEGVRNTEAFF.

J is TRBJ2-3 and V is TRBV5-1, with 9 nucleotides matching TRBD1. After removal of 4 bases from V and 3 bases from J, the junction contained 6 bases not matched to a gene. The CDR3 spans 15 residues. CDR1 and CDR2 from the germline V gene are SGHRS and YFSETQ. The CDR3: CASSGGQGRTDTQYF. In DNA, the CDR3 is TGCGCCAGCAGCGGGGGACAGGGTAGAACAGATACGCAGTATTTT.

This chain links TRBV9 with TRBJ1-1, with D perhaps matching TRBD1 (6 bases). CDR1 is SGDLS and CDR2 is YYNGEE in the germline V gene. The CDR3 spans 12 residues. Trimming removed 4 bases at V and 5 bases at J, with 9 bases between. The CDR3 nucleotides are TGTGCCAGCAGCTTCGGACAGACTGAAGCTTTCTTT. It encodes CASSFGQTEAFF.

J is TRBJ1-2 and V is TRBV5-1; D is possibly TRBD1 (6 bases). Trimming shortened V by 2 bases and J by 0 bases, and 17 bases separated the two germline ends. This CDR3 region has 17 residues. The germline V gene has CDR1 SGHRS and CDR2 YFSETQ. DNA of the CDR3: TGCGCCAGCAGCTTCTCCAACAGGGTACTAGCTAACTATGGCTACACCTTC. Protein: CASSFSNRVLANYGYTF.

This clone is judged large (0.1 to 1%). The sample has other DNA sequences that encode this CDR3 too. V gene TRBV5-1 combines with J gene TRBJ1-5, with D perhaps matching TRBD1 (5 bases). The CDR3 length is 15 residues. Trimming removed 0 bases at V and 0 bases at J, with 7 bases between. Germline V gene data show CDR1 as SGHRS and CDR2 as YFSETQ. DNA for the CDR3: TGCGCCAGCAGCTTGGGACAGAATAGCAATCAGCCCCAGCATTTT. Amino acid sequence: CASSLGQNSNQPQHF.

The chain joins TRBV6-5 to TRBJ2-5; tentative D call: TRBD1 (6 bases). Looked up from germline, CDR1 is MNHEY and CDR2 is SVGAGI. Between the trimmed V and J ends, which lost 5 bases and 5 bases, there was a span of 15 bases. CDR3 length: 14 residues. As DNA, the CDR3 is TGTGCCAGCAGTACCGGGACACCCTGGGAGACCCAGTACTTC. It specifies CASSTGTPWETQYF.

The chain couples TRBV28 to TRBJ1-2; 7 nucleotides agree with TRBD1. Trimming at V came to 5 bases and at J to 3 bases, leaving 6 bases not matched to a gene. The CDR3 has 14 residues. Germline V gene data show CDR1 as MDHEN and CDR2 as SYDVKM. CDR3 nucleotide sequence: TGTGCCAGCAGTGAGACAGGGTTAGACTATGGCTACACCTTC. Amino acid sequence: CASSETGLDYGYTF.

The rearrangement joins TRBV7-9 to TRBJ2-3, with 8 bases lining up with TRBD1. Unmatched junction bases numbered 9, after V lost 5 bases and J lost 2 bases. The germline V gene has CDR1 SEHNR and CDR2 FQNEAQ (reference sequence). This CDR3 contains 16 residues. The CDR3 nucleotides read TGTGCCAGCAGCCTCGGACAGGGTATGGACACAGATACGCAGTATTTT. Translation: CASSLGQGMDTDTQYF. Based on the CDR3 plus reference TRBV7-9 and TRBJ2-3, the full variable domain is DTGVSQNPRHKITKRGQNVTFRCDPISEHNRLYWYRQTLGQGPEFLTYFQNEAQLEKSRLLSDRFSAERPKGSFSTLEIQRTEQGDSAMYLCASSLGQGMDTDTQYFGPGTRLTVL.

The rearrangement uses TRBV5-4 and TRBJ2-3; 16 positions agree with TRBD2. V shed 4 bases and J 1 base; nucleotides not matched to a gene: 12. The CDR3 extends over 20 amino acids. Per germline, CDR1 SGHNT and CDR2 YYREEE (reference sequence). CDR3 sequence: CASSQGTSGGARSGTDTQYF. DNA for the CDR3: TGTGCCAGCAGCCAGGGGACTAGCGGGGGGGCTAGATCGGGCACAGATACGCAGTATTTT.

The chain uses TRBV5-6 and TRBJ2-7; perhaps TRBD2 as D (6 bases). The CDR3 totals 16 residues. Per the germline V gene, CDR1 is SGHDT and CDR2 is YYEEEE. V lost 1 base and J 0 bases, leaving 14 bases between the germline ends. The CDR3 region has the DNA TGTGCCAGCAGCTTGTTCGGGGGAGAGGGCTCCTACGAGCAGTACTTC. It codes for CASSLFGGEGSYEQYF.

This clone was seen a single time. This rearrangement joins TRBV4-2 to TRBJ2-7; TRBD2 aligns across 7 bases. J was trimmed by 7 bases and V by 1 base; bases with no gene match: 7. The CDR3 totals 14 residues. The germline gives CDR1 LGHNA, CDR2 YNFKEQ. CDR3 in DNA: TGTGCCAGCAGCCAAGTTTGGGGAGGGATAGAGCAGTACTTC. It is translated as CASSQVWGGIEQYF.

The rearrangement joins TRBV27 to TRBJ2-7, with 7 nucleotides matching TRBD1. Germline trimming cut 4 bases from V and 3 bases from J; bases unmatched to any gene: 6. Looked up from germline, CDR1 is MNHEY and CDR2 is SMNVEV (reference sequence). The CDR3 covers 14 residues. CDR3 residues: CASSSSTGYYEQYF. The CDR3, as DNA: TGTGCCAGCAGTTCGTCGACAGGGTACTACGAGCAGTACTTC.

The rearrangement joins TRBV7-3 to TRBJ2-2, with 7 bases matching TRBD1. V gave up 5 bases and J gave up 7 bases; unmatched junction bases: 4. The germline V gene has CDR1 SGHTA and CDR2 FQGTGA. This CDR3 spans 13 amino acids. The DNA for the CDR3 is TGTGCCAGCAGCGTACAGGGGTTCGGGGAGCTGTTTTTT. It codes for CASSVQGFGELFF.

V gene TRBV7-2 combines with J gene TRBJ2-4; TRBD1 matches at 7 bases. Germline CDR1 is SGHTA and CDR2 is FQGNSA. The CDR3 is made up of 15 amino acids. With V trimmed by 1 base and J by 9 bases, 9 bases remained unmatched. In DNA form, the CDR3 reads TGTGCCAGCAGCTTAGGAGGGACCGCAGGGGGCATTCAGTACTTC. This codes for CASSLGGTAGGIQYF.